This T cell receptor beta chain was captured by sequencing in a study of blood T cell repertoires in COVID-19. Study-wide background: Specimens from acute and convalescent COVID-19 originated in the United States, Italy and Spain.

The CDR3 is 15 amino acids. The germline V gene encodes CDR1 LNHDA and CDR2 SQIVND (reference sequence). Trimming took 3 bases from V and 1 from J, leaving 12 bases between them. In the authors' workflow: Researchers report that nucleated cell counts were estimated from reference gene primer amplification. Using immunoSEQ multiplex PCR, the repertoire was profiled, and TCRdb retains in-frame clones only, with some absent. That table furnishes V, J and clone size, whereas the DNA furnished D and trimming. The sample contains about 100,000 clones, roughly 90% of which appear only once. Those enrolled in Seattle joined during active infection and were followed longitudinally afterward.

This chain links TRBV19 with TRBJ1-1, with D unresolved. Sequenced input: peripheral blood. The clonotype originates from a woman aged 50 to 60 with COVID-19, enrolled during active disease. The DNA for the CDR3 is TGTGCCAGTAGTATTATCGGGAGTGGGAACACTGAAGCTTTCTTT. This sequence encodes CASSIIGSGNTEAFF.